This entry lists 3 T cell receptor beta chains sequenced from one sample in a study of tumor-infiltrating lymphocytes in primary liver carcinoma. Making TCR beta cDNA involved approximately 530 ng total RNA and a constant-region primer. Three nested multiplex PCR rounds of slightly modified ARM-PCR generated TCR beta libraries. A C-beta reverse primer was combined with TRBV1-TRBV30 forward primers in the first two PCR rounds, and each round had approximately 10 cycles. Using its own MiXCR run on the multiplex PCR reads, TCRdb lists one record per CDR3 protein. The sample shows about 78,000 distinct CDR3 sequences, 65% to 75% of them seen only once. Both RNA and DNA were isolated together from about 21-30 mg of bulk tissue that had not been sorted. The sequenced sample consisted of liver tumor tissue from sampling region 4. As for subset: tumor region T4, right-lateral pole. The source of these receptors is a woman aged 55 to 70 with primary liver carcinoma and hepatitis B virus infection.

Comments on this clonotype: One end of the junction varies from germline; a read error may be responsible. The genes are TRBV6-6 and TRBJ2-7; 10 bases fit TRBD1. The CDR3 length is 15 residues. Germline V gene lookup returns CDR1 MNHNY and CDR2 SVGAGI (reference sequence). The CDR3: CTSSYSGTGDSEQYF. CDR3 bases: TGTACCAGCAGTTACTCTGGGACAGGGGACTCCGAGCAGTACTTC.

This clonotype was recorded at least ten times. The CDR3: CASSRTRGGTGELFF. CDR3 in DNA: TGTGCCAGCAGCCGGACTAGAGGAGGCACCGGGGAGCTGTTTTTT. The V call is TRBV7-9, the J call TRBJ2-2; TRBD2 matches 7 bases. The germline V gene encodes CDR1 SEHNR and CDR2 FQNEAQ (reference sequence). The ends lost 5 bases at V and 4 bases at J; junction bases unmatched: 7. The CDR3 runs 15 residues. Using reference TRBV7-9 and TRBJ2-2 for the parts outside the CDR3, the full variable domain is DTGVSQNPRHKITKRGQNVTFRCDPISEHNRLYWYRQTLGQGPEFLTYFQNEAQLEKSRLLSDRFSAERPKGSFSTLEIQRTEQGDSAMYLCASSRTRGGTGELFFGEGSRLTVL.

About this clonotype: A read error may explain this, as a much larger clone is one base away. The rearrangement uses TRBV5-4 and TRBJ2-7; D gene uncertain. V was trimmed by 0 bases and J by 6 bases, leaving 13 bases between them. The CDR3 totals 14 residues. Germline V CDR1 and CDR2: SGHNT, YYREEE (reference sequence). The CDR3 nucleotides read TGTGCCAGCAGCTTGGAGATGGTGCCCTGCGAGCAGTACTTC. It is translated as CASSLEMVPCEQYF. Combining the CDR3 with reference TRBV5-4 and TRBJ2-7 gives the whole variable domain ETGVTQSPTHLIKTRGQQVTLRCSSQSGHNTVSWYQQALGQGPQFIFQYYREEENGRGNFPPRFSGLQFPNYSSELNVNALELDDSALYLCASSLEMVPCEQYFGPGTRLTVT.